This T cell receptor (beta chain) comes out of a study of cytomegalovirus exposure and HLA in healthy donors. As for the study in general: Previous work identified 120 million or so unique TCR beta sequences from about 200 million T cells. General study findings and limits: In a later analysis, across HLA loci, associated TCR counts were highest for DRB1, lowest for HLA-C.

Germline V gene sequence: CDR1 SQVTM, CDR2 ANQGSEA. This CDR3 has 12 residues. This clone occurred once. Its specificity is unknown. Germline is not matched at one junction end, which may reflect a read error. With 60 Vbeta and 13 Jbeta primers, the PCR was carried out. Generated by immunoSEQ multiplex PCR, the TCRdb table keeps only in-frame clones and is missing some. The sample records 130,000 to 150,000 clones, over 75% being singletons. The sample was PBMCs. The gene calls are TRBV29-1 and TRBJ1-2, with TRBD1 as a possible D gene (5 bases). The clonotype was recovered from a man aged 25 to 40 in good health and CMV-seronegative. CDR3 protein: CSVDREGYGYPF. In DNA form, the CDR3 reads TGCAGCGTTGACAGGGAGGGCTATGGCTACCCCTTC.